This TCR beta chain stems from a study of metastatic and nonmetastatic thyroid tumors. Study-level background: The study looked at repertoires side by side in blood and in tumor or nodule tissue from malignant and benign thyroid patients.

Under the authors' procedure: The authors used CDR3 differences across clinicopathological groups to build a distant-metastasis classifier for papillary thyroid cancer. TCRdb re-analyzed the PCR reads through MiXCR. The V and J calls, along with clone size, are taken from TCRdb and not from the paper's own processing. The sample has 15,000 to 20,000 clones, 25% to 30% seen once. No treatment had been given to any patient before thyroid surgery. This clone showed up many times. Its antigen remains unidentified. Regarding the study as a whole: It was reportedly found that TCR beta diversity was significantly higher in malignant thyroid tumors than in benign nodules, a difference seen in both blood and tumor samples.

The receptor's source is a female donor with papillary thyroid cancer or a benign thyroid nodule (not recorded which). Some clones in this sample may be carry-over from other donors' samples. Specimen: tumor tissue.

CDR3 loop: CASSTDRVGLEDGSQETQYF. DNA of the CDR3: TGTGCCAGCAGCACAGACAGGGTCGGACTTGAAGACGGGAGCCAAGAGACCCAGTACTTC. V gene TRBV11-2 combines with J gene TRBJ2-5, with a possible D match to TRBD1 (7 bases). The CDR3 is made up of 20 amino acids. The germline gives CDR1 SGHAT, CDR2 FQNNGV. V was cut by 5 bases and J by 1 base, with 29 bases left in between.